A single sample is the source of the 19 T cell receptor beta chains below, sequenced in a study of T cell repertoires in cytomegalovirus infection. TCRdb re-called the reads with MiXCR, one entry per CDR3 protein. The sample includes 150,000 to 200,000 distinct CDR3 sequences, approximately 19% of them seen just once. The sequencing sample was made of PBMCs. The receptors derive from a human donor in good health (CMV status not recorded). Some clones in this sample may be carry-over from other donors' samples.

The V call is TRBV7-6, the J call TRBJ2-1, with D maybe TRBD2 (5 bases). There are 16 residues in the CDR3. Germline V gene data show CDR1 as SGHVS and CDR2 as FNYEAQ. Trimming took off 5 bases at V and 0 bases at J, with 14 bases between the two ends. The CDR3 nucleotides are TGTGCCAGCAGCCCAACTAGATGGAGCTCCTACAATGAGCAGTTCTTC. Protein: CASSPTRWSSYNEQFF.

This clonotype was seen ten or more times. This rearrangement joins TRBV6-1 to TRBJ1-5, with no clear D. V was cut by 8 bases and J by 2 bases, with 13 bases left in between. CDR3 size: 14 residues. Germline V CDR1 and CDR2: MNHNS, SASEGT. CDR3 residues: CASQVSVGNQPQHF. CDR3 bases: TGTGCCAGCCAAGTTTCGGTAGGCAATCAGCCCCAGCATTTT.

This clonotype was picked up many times. V is TRBV20-1 and J is TRBJ1-2; D ambiguous. V was clipped by 1 base and J by 6 bases, with 12 bases between them. The CDR3 spans 13 residues. From germline, CDR1 is DFQATT and CDR2 SNEGSKA (reference sequence). Written as DNA, the CDR3 is TGCAGTGCTAGAGTGGCCTCCACCCATGGCTACACCTTC. Its translation is CSARVASTHGYTF.

With regard to this clonotype: An end of the junction does not agree with germline; a read error may underlie this. The V and J genes are TRBV7-6 and TRBJ2-5; D possibly uses TRBD1 or TRBD2 (5 bases each). This CDR3 has 16 residues. Germline loops: CDR1 SGHVS, CDR2 FNYEAQ. In DNA form, the CDR3 reads TGTGCCAGCAACTTAGGCCCGGGACGCCGAACGGAGACCCAGTACTTC. It specifies CASNLGPGRRTETQYF.

In this sample, this clonotype turned up a few times. V usage is TRBV19 and J usage is TRBJ2-4; 9 nucleotides match TRBD2. Trimming took 5 bases from V and 2 from J; bases not matched to a gene: 10. Per germline, CDR1 LNHDA and CDR2 SQIVND (reference sequence). This CDR3 has 17 residues. The CDR3 nucleotides read TGTGCCAGTAGTCCCCCTAACAGCGGGGGGCCCAAAAACATTCAGTACTTC. Translation: CASSPPNSGGPKNIQYF.

J is TRBJ2-3 and V is TRBV29-1, with 7 nucleotides matching TRBD1. J lost 3 bases, V lost 2 bases, and 5 bases had no gene match. This CDR3 region has 14 residues. Germline V gene data show CDR1 as SQVTM and CDR2 as ANQGSEA. CDR3 nucleotides: TGCAGCGTTGAACACAGGGGAAGAACAGATACGCAGTATTTT. It translates to CSVEHRGRTDTQYF.

This clonotype was detected ten times or more. The chain recombines TRBV7-2 with TRBJ2-7; D is undetermined. Per the germline V gene, CDR1 is SGHTA and CDR2 is FQGNSA. V shed 4 bases and J shed 0 bases, with 19 bases lying between them. This CDR3 spans 17 amino acids. DNA for the CDR3: TGTGCCAGCAGCTCATTGCCTCTCGGAGCAAACTCCTACGAGCAGTACTTC. Translating gives CASSSLPLGANSYEQYF.

CDR3 residues: CASSYYPSGTGLSYNEQFF. The CDR3 nucleotides read TGTGCCAGCAGTTACTATCCTAGCGGGACAGGCCTCTCCTACAATGAGCAGTTCTTC. This rearrangement joins TRBV6-2 or TRBV6-3 to TRBJ2-1, with D possibly matching TRBD2 (9 bases). Trimming removed 1 base at V and 0 bases at J, with 19 bases between. The germline gives CDR1 MNHEY, CDR2 SVGEGT. The CDR3 runs 19 residues.

This clonotype appeared many times. The chain uses TRBV12-3 or TRBV12-4 and TRBJ2-7; the D gene is possibly TRBD2 (6 bases). This CDR3 region has 11 residues. V lost 3 bases and J lost 11, with 11 bases in between. The CDR3 bases are TGTGCCAGCAGTTTTGGGGGGATCGAGTACTTC. This encodes CASSFGGIEYF.

The V gene is TRBV29-1, the J gene TRBJ2-2, with TRBD2 identical over 11 bases. The V and J ends lost 1 base and 1 base, in that order; junction bases with no gene match: 5. Per germline, CDR1 SQVTM and CDR2 ANQGSEA. The CDR3 extends over 17 amino acids. CDR3 sequence reads: CSVEGELAGENTGELFF. The CDR3 DNA reads TGCAGCGTTGAAGGAGAACTAGCGGGAGAGAACACCGGGGAGCTGTTTTTT.

This clonotype was counted between two and nine times. The chain links TRBV19 to TRBJ1-1, with D unclear. Trimming stripped 7 bases from V and 5 bases from J, with 14 bases between. CDR1 and CDR2 from the germline V gene are LNHDA and SQIVND (reference sequence). The CDR3 covers 13 residues. CDR3 DNA: TGTGCCAGTAATCGAGGGCCCCCAACTGAAGCTTTCTTT. Its translation is CASNRGPPTEAFF.

Ten or more counts support this clonotype. This chain connects TRBV7-2 to TRBJ1-3, with D unresolved. CDR3 length: 13 amino acids. From germline, CDR1 is SGHTA and CDR2 FQGNSA. Between the trimmed V and J ends, which lost 0 bases and 2 bases, there was a span of 2 bases. The chain's CDR3 is CASSLAPGNTIYF. The CDR3 region has the DNA TGTGCCAGCAGCTTAGCTCCTGGAAACACCATATATTTT. The full variable domain, with the rest looked up from reference TRBV7-2 and TRBJ1-3, is GAGVSQSPSNKVTEKGKDVELRCDPISGHTALYWYRQSLGQGLEFLIYFQGNSAPDKSGLPSDRFSAERTGGSVSTLTIQRTQQEDSAVYLCASSLAPGNTIYFGEGSWLTVV.

The chain employs TRBV28 and TRBJ2-2; 11 bases line up with TRBD2. The CDR3 length is 18 residues. J gave up 4 bases and V 3 bases, and 10 bases lay outside the gene matches. Per the germline V gene, CDR1 is MDHEN and CDR2 is SYDVKM. This chain's CDR3 is CASSFPQGLAGGTGELFF. The CDR3 coding sequence is TGTGCCAGCAGTTTCCCTCAGGGGCTAGCGGGAGGCACCGGGGAGCTGTTTTTT.

This chain links TRBV7-2 with TRBJ2-7; the D gene could be TRBD1 or TRBD2 (6 bases each). The V gene's germline CDR1 is SGHTA and CDR2 FQGNSA. Between the trimmed V and J ends, which lost 2 bases and 8 bases, there was a span of 19 bases. The CDR3 has 15 amino acids. CDR3 nucleotides: TGTGCCAGCAGCTTAAGCCCGAGGGGGGTTAGTCAGCAGTACTTC. It is translated as CASSLSPRGVSQQYF. Full variable domain (missing parts from reference TRBV7-2 and TRBJ2-7): GAGVSQSPSNKVTEKGKDVELRCDPISGHTALYWYRQSLGQGLEFLIYFQGNSAPDKSGLPSDRFSAERTGGSVSTLTIQRTQQEDSAVYLCASSLSPRGVSQQYFGPGTRLTVT.

This clonotype was observed a few times. This sequence joins TRBV12-3 or TRBV12-4 and TRBJ1-1; D might be TRBD1 (5 bases). The CDR3 has 16 amino acids. V lost 3 bases to trimming and J lost 0 bases, with 14 bases between them. CDR3 sequence (DNA): TGTGCCAGCAGTTTGCCTATAGGGACGGTGAACACTGAAGCTTTCTTT. This gives the protein CASSLPIGTVNTEAFF.

The V gene is TRBV28, the J gene TRBJ2-1; 10 bases match TRBD2. V shed 6 bases and J 3 bases; nucleotides not matched to a gene: 8. CDR3 length: 16 amino acids. Germline assignment: CDR1 MDHEN and CDR2 SYDVKM. The CDR3 bases are TGTGCCAGCAGGCCCTTAGCGGGAGGTTACTACAATGAGCAGTTCTTC. Translation: CASRPLAGGYYNEQFF.

This clonotype has only a few counts. V is TRBV20-1 and J is TRBJ2-3, with 11 bases aligning to TRBD2. The CDR3 is 19 residues long. V lost 0 bases, J lost 0 bases, and 11 bases stayed unmatched. The germline V gene encodes CDR1 DFQATT and CDR2 SNEGSKA (reference sequence). The CDR3 sequence is CSARDVRLAGGTSTDTQYF. CDR3 in DNA: TGCAGTGCTAGAGACGTGAGGCTAGCGGGAGGTACTAGCACAGATACGCAGTATTTT.

There are a few counts of this clonotype. The chain links TRBV27 to TRBJ2-1, with D possibly matching TRBD1 (5 bases). Germline V gives CDR1 MNHEY, CDR2 SMNVEV (reference sequence). V gave up 4 bases and J gave up 10 bases, with 14 bases separating them. The CDR3 has 13 amino acids. The chain's CDR3 is CASSWERHREQFF. The CDR3 DNA reads as TGTGCCAGCAGTTGGGAACGTCACAGGGAGCAGTTCTTC.

This clonotype was observed many times. Written as DNA, the CDR3 is TGTGCCAGCAGCGCTCCCCGGGCCCCATACGAGCAGTACTTC. Its translation: CASSAPRAPYEQYF. The chain joins TRBV7-2 to TRBJ2-7; D is ambiguous. This CDR3 region has 14 residues. Germline-derived CDR1 and CDR2 are SGHTA and FQGNSA. The V end lost 5 bases, the J end lost 4 bases, and 15 bases lay between the germline ends. The full variable domain, its missing parts supplied by reference TRBV7-2 and TRBJ2-7, is GAGVSQSPSNKVTEKGKDVELRCDPISGHTALYWYRQSLGQGLEFLIYFQGNSAPDKSGLPSDRFSAERTGGSVSTLTIQRTQQEDSAVYLCASSAPRAPYEQYFGPGTRLTVT.